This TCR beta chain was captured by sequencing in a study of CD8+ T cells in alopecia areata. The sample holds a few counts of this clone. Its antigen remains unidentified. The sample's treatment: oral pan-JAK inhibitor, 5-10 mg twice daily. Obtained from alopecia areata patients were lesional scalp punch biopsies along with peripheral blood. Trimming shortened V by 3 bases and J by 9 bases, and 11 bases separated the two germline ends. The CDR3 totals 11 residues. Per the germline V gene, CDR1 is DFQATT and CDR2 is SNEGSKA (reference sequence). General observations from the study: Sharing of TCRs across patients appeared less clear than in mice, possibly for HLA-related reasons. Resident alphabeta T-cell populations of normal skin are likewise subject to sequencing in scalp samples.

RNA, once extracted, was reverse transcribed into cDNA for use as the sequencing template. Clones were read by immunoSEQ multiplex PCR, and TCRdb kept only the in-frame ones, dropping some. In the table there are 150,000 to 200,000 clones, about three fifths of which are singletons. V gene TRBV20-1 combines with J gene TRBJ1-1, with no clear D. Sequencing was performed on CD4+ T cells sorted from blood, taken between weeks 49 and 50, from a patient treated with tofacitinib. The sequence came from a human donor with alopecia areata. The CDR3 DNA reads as TGCAGTGCTAGTAGTTCAGAACAAGCTTTCTTT. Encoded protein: CSASSSEQAFF.